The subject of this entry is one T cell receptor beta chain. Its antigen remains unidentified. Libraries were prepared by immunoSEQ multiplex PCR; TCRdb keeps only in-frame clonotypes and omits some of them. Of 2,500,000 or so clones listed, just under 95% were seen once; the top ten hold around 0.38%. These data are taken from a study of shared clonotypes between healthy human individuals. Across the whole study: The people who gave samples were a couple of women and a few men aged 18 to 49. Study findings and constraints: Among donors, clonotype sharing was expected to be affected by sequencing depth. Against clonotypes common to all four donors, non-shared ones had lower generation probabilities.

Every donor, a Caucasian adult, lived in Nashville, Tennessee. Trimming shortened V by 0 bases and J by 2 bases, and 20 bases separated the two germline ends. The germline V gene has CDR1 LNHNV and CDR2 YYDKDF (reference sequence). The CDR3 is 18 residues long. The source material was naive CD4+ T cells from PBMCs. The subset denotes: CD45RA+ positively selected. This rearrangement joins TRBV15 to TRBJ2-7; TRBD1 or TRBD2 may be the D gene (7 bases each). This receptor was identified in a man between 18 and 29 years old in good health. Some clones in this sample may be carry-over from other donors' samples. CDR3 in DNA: TGTGCCACCAGCAGAGATTGGGGCAGGGGGAGGGAGGCCTACGAGCAGTACTTC. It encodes CATSRDWGRGREAYEQYF.